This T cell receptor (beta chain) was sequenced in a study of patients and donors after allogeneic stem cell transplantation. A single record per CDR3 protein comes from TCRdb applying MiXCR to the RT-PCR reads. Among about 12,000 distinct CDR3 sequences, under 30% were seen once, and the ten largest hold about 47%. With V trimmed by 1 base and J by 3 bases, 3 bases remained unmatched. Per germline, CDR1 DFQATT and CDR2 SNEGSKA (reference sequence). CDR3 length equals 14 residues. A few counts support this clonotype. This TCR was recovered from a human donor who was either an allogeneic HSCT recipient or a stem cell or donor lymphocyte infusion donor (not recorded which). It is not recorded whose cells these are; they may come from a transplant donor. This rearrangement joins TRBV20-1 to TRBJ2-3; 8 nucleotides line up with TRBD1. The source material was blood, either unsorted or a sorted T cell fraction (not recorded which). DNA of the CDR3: TGCAGTGCTAGAGGGGACAGGATGACAGATACGCAGTATTTT. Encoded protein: CSARGDRMTDTQYF.